This is a list of T cell receptor beta chains from one sample in a study of Ad26.COV2.S vaccination and SARS-CoV-2 variants. Produced via immunoSEQ multiplex PCR; TCRdb's table is partial and in-frame only. Of about 350,000 clones listed, about 91% are singletons. The material sequenced was peripheral blood, taken after recovery from COVID-19. Every receptor here comes from a human donor who had recovered from COVID-19. Each CDR3 is given with its conserved first and last residue. The D gene is left open where the match is weak. Clone size appears in some rows only: once, few, many, or a class for an expanded clone.

j_call d_call clone_size cdr3_length v_call cdr3_nt cdr3_aa
TRBJ1-2 NA NA 15 TRBV12-5 TGTGCTAGTGGTTTGGTACCTCCGGGGGGGAGTGGCTACACCTTC CASGLVPPGGSGYTF
TRBJ2-3 TRBD2 NA 17 TRBV5-1 TGCGCCAGCAGCTTGAGGCTAGCGGGGGGGCTCATGGATACGCAGTATTTT CASSLRLAGGLMDTQYF
TRBJ2-1 TRBD2 once 16 TRBV5-6 TGTGCCAGCAGCTCCCTTCGGGGACTAGCCGGCAATGAGCAGTTCTTC CASSSLRGLAGNEQFF
TRBJ2-1 NA NA 14 TRBV2 TGTGCCAGCAGTTCACAGGGAAGGGGCAATGAGCAGTTCTTC CASSSQGRGNEQFF
TRBJ2-4 TRBD2 NA 16 TRBV19 TGTGCCAGTACCCCACCGGGAGCGGGGGGGATTGACATTCAGTACTTC CASTPPGAGGIDIQYF
TRBJ2-3 TRBD2 NA 16 TRBV7-8 TGTGCCAGCAGCCCCTGGACTAGCGGGGCCACAGATACGCAGTATTTT CASSPWTSGATDTQYF
TRBJ1-2 TRBD1 NA 12 TRBV7-8 TGTGCCAGCAGCAAGGAAGGGGGCGGCTACACCTTC CASSKEGGGYTF
TRBJ2-3 NA NA 16 TRBV5-1 TGCGCCAGCAGCTACTCCGGACAGAAAGGCACAGATACGCAGTATTTT CASSYSGQKGTDTQYF
TRBJ1-5 NA NA 15 TRBV2 TGTGCCAGCAGGGGTCGGCAGGGAGGTTACCAGCCCCAGCATTTT CASRGRQGGYQPQHF
TRBJ1-5 NA NA 13 TRBV10-3 TGTGCCATCACCAGCGGAACGAATCAGCCCCAGCATTTT CAITSGTNQPQHF
TRBJ2-1 TRBD1 NA 13 TRBV5-1 TGCGCCAGCAGCAAGACAGGGGGCAATGAGCAGTTCTTC CASSKTGGNEQFF
TRBJ1-2 TRBD1 once 16 TRBV6-4 TGTGCCAGCAGTGACTCACGGACAGGAGATTTATATGGCTACACCTTC CASSDSRTGDLYGYTF
TRBJ1-2 TRBD1 NA 16 TRBV27 TGTGCCAGCAGTAAGACAGGGGAGGCGATGGACTATGGCTACACCTTC CASSKTGEAMDYGYTF
TRBJ2-3 TRBD2 NA 15 TRBV7-6 TGTGCCAGCAGCTCTAGCGGGGGGTTCACAGATACGCAGTATTTT CASSSSGGFTDTQYF
TRBJ2-1 TRBD2 NA 17 TRBV13 TGTGCCAGCAGCTTGACTTCGGGGGGAGGGGAATACAATGAGCAGTTCTTC CASSLTSGGGEYNEQFF
TRBJ2-7 TRBD1 NA 15 TRBV7-9 TGTGCCAGCAGCCCCAGACAGGGCCCAGCCCACGAGCAGTACTTC CASSPRQGPAHEQYF
TRBJ2-7 TRBD1 NA 13 TRBV5-1 TGCGCCAGCAGCACCGGACAGGTCGACGAGCAGTACTTC CASSTGQVDEQYF
TRBJ2-7 NA NA 12 TRBV29-1 TGCAGCGTTGATCGGGGGGCGCACGAGCAGTACTTC CSVDRGAHEQYF
TRBJ1-2 NA NA 13 TRBV7-9 TGTGCCAGCAGCTTGAGGTATAACTATGGCTACACCTTC CASSLRYNYGYTF
TRBJ1-6 TRBD1 NA 17 TRBV5-1 TGCGCCAGCAGCTTGGCGAGGGATACAGGGGCCACAGTACCCCTCCACTTT CASSLARDTGATVPLHF
TRBJ2-4 TRBD1 NA 18 TRBV19 TGTGCCAGTAGTAACAGGCCTGGGACAGGGGTTCCATGGAACATTCAGTACTTC CASSNRPGTGVPWNIQYF
TRBJ1-3 NA NA 16 TRBV5-1 TGCGCCAGCAGCTTGCCGGGCGCTGGCTCTGGAAACACCATATATTTT CASSLPGAGSGNTIYF
TRBJ2-2 NA NA 16 TRBV11-2 TGTGCCAGCAGCCCGCTCGTGGGACCCAACACCGGGGAGCTGTTTTTT CASSPLVGPNTGELFF
TRBJ2-7 NA NA 15 TRBV5-1 TGCGCCAGCAGCTTTGGGCTCGGGGGTACCTACGAGCAGTACTTC CASSFGLGGTYEQYF
TRBJ2-2 NA NA 14 TRBV2 TGTGCCAGCAGTGAAGCGCCCAGCACCGGGGAGCTGTTTTTT CASSEAPSTGELFF
TRBJ2-7 NA NA 15 TRBV4-3 TGCGCCAGCAGCCAAGGTAGGGGACGGCGAGACGAGCAGTACTTC CASSQGRGRRDEQYF
TRBJ1-1 TRBD1 once 14 TRBV7-9 TGTGCCAGCAACCGGGACAGGGAGGGAACTGAAGCTTTCTTT CASNRDREGTEAFF
TRBJ1-5 NA NA 15 TRBV6-5 TGTGCCAGCAGCCTAGGGCCGGTTAGCAATCAGCCCCAGCATTTT CASSLGPVSNQPQHF
TRBJ2-1 TRBD2 NA 14 TRBV6-6 TGTGCCAGCACCACTAGCGGGGGTCACAATGAGCAGTTCTTC CASTTSGGHNEQFF
TRBJ1-6 NA NA 13 TRBV5-4 TGTGCCAGCAGCTTGGCCATGTGGTCACCCCTCCACTTT CASSLAMWSPLHF
TRBJ1-2 TRBD1 NA 17 TRBV7-2 TGTGCCAGCAGTCTGCCGGGACAGCCACTCTTGCGAGGAGGCTACACCTTC CASSLPGQPLLRGGYTF
TRBJ1-1 NA NA 14 TRBV5-1 TGCGCCAGCAGCTTGGCCTTAGAGCGCACTGAAGCTTTCTTT CASSLALERTEAFF
TRBJ2-1 TRBD2 NA 16 TRBV5-4 TGTGCCAGCAGCTCGGTTCCGGGACTAGGGATCAATGAGCAGTTCTTC CASSSVPGLGINEQFF
TRBJ1-2 TRBD1 NA 17 TRBV5-5 TGTGCCAGCAGCACGGGCCGGGACAGGTCTTACCCCCGTGGCTACACCTTC CASSTGRDRSYPRGYTF
TRBJ1-1 NA NA 13 TRBV12-3/TRBV12-4 TGTGCCAGCAGTTTGGCTCGGGAAACTGAAGCTTTCTTT CASSLARETEAFF
TRBJ2-3 NA NA 13 TRBV25-1 TGTGCCAGCAGTGTAGCCGCCGCAGATACGCAGTATTTT CASSVAAADTQYF
TRBJ1-6 NA NA 15 TRBV11-2 TGTGCCAGCAGCTTAGACTTCTCCTATAATTCACCCCTCCACTTT CASSLDFSYNSPLHF
TRBJ1-6 NA NA 16 TRBV6-2/TRBV6-3 TGTGCCAGCAGCCTGACTTCCGGTAGAGGTAATTCACCCCTCCACTTT CASSLTSGRGNSPLHF
TRBJ1-1 NA NA 14 TRBV5-4 TGTGCCAGCAGTTATAACGGGCCAGCCGCTGAAGCTTTCTTT CASSYNGPAAEAFF
TRBJ1-1 TRBD1 NA 15 TRBV13 TGTGCCAGCAGCTCTACAGGGGTTATGAACACTGAAGCTTTCTTT CASSSTGVMNTEAFF
TRBJ1-3 NA NA 15 TRBV9 TGTGCCAGCAGCCCGGCCGCTTGGGGCGGAAACACCATATATTTT CASSPAAWGGNTIYF
TRBJ2-7 NA NA 15 TRBV15 TGTGCCACCAGCAGAGCCCGGACAGCCTCCTACGAGCAGTACTTC CATSRARTASYEQYF
TRBJ2-1 NA NA 13 TRBV9 TGTGCCAGCAGCGTGTGGACGGTGAATGAGCAGTTCTTC CASSVWTVNEQFF
TRBJ1-3 NA few 17 TRBV10-1 TGCGCCAGCAGTGAGTCGAGTACAGAACTTGCTGGAAACACCATATATTTT CASSESSTELAGNTIYF
TRBJ1-5 TRBD1 NA 12 TRBV29-1 TGCAGCGCGACAGGGAGAGATCAGCCCCAGCATTTT CSATGRDQPQHF
TRBJ1-2 NA NA 14 TRBV3-1/TRBV3-2 TGTGCCAGCAGCCCCGCAAGGGGAAACTATGGCTACACCTTC CASSPARGNYGYTF
TRBJ2-3 NA NA 14 TRBV19 TGTGCCAGTGGGGTGGGGGCAGGGTCAGATACGCAGTATTTT CASGVGAGSDTQYF
TRBJ2-7 NA NA 17 TRBV29-1 TGCAGCGTTGTTCTGCAGGCTCAAGCCGTAAGTACCTACGAGCAGTACTTC CSVVLQAQAVSTYEQYF
TRBJ2-5 NA NA 14 TRBV7-3 TGTGCCAGCAGGACGTGGCTGAGGTGGGAGACCCAGTACTTC CASRTWLRWETQYF